The sequence of this T cell receptor beta chain was determined in a study of blood T cell repertoires in COVID-19. TCRdb's copy holds only in-frame clones and misses some; the assay was immunoSEQ multiplex PCR. This sample has about 140,000 clones; 70% to 80% occur once, and the top ten carry 4.5%. The CDR3 has 14 residues. The germline CDR1 and CDR2 sequences are SGHNT and YYREEE (reference sequence). V was clipped by 8 bases and J by 0 bases, with 13 bases between them. The receptor comes from a woman of 80 years or more with active or convalescent COVID-19. Material: peripheral blood. The rearrangement uses TRBV5-4 and TRBJ2-3, with D possibly being TRBD1 (6 bases). DNA of the CDR3: TGTGCCAGTGGGGGCGGTGCTAGCACAGATACGCAGTATTTT. Translation: CASGGGASTDTQYF.